This record looks at one T cell receptor beta chain sequence and its context. This clonotype was seen at least ten times. It lacks a known antigen. One base away there is no much larger clone; base qualities are not given. This specimen belongs to a study of early T cells in non-severe SARS-CoV-2 infection (dated by TCRdb to 2020 to 2023). General notes on the study: Because TCR sequencing relied on bulk RNA taken from unsorted whole blood, pairing of alpha and beta chains was not possible.

The CDR3 measures 15 amino acids from cysteine to phenylalanine. Only the CDR3 DNA is retained, 45 bases long and in frame from the first base. Per the germline V gene, SGHAT is the CDR1 and FQNNGV is the CDR2. For this chain, trimming is 4 bases at the V end and 3 bases at the J end, and the number of junction bases without a gene match is 7. General conclusions and limits of the study: VDJdb matching was skewed toward anti-spike CD8 responses, so virus-specific expansions were likely underestimated and private and CD4 specificities were missed.

This was a case-control study nested in a cohort of healthcare workers in London, UK, who had nasopharyngeal swab PCR tests and blood samples taken every week. Healthcare workers were recruited between 23 and 31 March 2020, during the week of the UK lockdown, and were followed weekly for up to roughly 15 weeks. The protocol used for the library was 5' RACE. The run used a NextSeq 500. To correct for sequencing error and PCR bias, the TCR library protocol tagged individual cDNA molecules with unique molecular identifiers. Both TCR alpha and beta chains were sequenced, and tight co-correlation was observed between alpha and beta sequence abundances in each sample. The study's processing was this. V gene, J gene and CDR3 annotation of TCR sequences was performed with Decombinator V4. TCRs were defined as expanded if a significant change between any two time points was detected under a Poisson model with p below 0.0001. TCR abundances were normalised to the total number of TCRs sequenced in each sample and reported as counts per million. TRAV1-2 paired with TRAJ12, TRAJ20 or TRAJ33 defined MAIT TCRs, while TRAV10 paired with TRAJ18 defined iNKT TCRs. A search of VDJdb, accessed on 1 November 2021, was run for TCRs annotated to CMV, EBV and SARS-CoV-2, with TCRs annotated for multiple antigens excluded. TCRdb trimmed public reads at Q25 via fastp, called clones via MiXCR and kept in-frame beta chains. Entries that share a CDR3 protein sequence are merged under the most common genes and DNA. TCRdb, rather than the study authors, made the V and J calls. The sample table records nearly 95,000 distinct CDR3 sequences; 16% of these occur just once. The ten largest clones represent 4.5% to 6% of the sample.

The chain links TRBV11-2 with TRBJ2-3; 7 bases in between match TRBD1. The sample in question was whole blood, obtained at baseline. This sequence originates from an adult who was a healthcare worker with PCR-confirmed SARS-CoV-2 infection or an uninfected control (not recorded which). DNA sequence: TGTGCCAGCAGCTCGACAGGGCCGATGACAGATACGCAGTATTTT. Translation gives CASSSTGPMTDTQYF.